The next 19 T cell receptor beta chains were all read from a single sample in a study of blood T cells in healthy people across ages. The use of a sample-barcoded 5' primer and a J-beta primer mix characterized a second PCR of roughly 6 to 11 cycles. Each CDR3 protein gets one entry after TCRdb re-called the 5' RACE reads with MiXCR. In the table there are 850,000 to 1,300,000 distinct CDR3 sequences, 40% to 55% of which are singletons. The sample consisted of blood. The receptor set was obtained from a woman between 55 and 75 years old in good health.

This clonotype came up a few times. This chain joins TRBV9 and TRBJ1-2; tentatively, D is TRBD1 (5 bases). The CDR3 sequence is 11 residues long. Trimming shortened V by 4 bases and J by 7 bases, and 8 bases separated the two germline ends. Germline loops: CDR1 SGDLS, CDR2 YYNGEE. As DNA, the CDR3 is TGTGCCAGCAGCAGCAGGGTTGGCTACACCTTC. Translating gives CASSSRVGYTF. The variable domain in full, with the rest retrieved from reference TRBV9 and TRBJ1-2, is DSGVTQTPKHLITATGQRVTLRCSPRSGDLSVYWYQQSLDQGLQFLIQYYNGEERAKGNILERFSAQQFPDLHSELNLSSLELGDSALYFCASSSRVGYTFGSGTRLTVV.

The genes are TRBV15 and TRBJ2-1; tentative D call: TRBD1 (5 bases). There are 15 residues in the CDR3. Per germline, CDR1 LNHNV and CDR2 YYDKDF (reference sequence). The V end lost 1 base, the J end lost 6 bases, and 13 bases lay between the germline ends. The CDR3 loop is CATSRGAGMINEQFF. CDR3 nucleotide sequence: TGTGCCACCAGCAGAGGGGCAGGGATGATCAATGAGCAGTTCTTC.

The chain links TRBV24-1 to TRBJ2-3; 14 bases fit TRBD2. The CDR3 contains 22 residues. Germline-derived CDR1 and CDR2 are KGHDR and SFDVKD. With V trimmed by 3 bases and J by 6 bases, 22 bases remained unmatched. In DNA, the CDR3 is TGTGCCACCAGTGATCCAACCCGGACAGGGGGGCGACTAGCGGGGGGGCAGGATACGCAGTATTTT. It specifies CATSDPTRTGGRLAGGQDTQYF.

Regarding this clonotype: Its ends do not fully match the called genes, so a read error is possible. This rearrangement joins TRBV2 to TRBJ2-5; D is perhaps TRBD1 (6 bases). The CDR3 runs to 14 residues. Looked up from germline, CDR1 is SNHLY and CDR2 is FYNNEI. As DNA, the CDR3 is TGTGCCAGCAGCATACAGGGTGGACAAGAGACCCAGTACTTT. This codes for CASSIQGGQETQYF.

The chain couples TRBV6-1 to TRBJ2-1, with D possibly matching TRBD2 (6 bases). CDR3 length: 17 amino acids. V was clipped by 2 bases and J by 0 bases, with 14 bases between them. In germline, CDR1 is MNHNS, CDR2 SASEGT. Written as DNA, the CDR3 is TGTGCCAGCAGTGAATTCGACCGGGGGAGCTCCTACAATGAGCAGTTCTTC. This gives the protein CASSEFDRGSSYNEQFF.

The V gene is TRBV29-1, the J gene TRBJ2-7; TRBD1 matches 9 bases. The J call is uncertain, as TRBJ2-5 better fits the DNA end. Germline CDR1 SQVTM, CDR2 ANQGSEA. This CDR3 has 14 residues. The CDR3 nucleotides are TGCAGCGTGACTCCGGGACAGGGAGGAGAGACCCAGTACTTC. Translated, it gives CSVTPGQGGETQYF.

DNA of the CDR3: TGCGCCAGCAGCTTGCGGACAGCGCGGGAGGGCATCTACGAGCAGTACTTC. Protein product: CASSLRTAREGIYEQYF. The chain recombines TRBV5-1 with TRBJ2-7; 9 bases agree with TRBD2. The CDR3 is 17 amino acids. CDR1 is SGHRS and CDR2 is YFSETQ in the germline V gene. The J segment lost 3 bases and the V segment lost 1 base, leaving 11 bases of the junction unmatched.

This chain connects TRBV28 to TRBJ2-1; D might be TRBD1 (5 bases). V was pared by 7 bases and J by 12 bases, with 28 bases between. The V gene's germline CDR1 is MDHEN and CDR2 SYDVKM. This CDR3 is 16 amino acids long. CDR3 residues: CASTESRVRTYFGQFF. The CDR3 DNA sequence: TGTGCCAGCACCGAATCCAGGGTGCGCACATATTTCGGGCAGTTCTTC.

Here the CDR3 reads CASSLGTGGLAYTQYF. DNA for the CDR3: TGTGCCAGCAGCTTAGGGACAGGGGGCTTGGCCTATACGCAGTATTTT. The chain combines TRBV13 with TRBJ2-3, with 10 bases matching TRBD1. The CDR3 totals 16 residues. Looked up from germline, CDR1 is PRHDT and CDR2 is FYEKMQ (reference sequence). The J segment lost 7 bases and the V segment lost 0 bases, leaving 7 bases of the junction unmatched.

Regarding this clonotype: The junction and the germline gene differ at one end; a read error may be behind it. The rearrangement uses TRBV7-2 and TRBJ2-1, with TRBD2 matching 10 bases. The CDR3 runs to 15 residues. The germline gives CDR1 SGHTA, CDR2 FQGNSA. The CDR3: CAGSLSSGSFNEQFF. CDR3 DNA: TGTGCCGGCAGCCTTTCTAGCGGGAGCTTCAATGAGCAGTTCTTC.

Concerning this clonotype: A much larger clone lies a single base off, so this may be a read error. The CDR3 reads CASSYDRPYEQYF. Here the CDR3 DNA reads TGTGCCAGCAGTTACGACAGGCCCTACGAGCAGTACTTC. The V and J genes are TRBV6-2 or TRBV6-3 and TRBJ2-5; D may be TRBD1 (6 bases). The DNA end favors TRBJ2-7, so the J call may be wrong. CDR1 is MNHEY and CDR2 is SVGEGT in the germline V gene. The CDR3 covers 13 residues.

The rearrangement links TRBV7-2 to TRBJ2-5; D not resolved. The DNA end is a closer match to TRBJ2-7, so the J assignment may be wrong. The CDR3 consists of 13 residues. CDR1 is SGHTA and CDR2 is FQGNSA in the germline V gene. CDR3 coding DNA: TGTGCCAGCAGCGTAACTCTGACCTACGAGCAGTACTTC. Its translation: CASSVTLTYEQYF.

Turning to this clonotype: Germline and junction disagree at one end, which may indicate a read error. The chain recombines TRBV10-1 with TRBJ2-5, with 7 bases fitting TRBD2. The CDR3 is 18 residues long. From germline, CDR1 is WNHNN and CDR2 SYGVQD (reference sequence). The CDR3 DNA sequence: TGCGCCAGCAGTGATGGGTCTAGCGGATTTGGACGCGGAGAGAGCCAGTACTTC. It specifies CASSDGSSGFGRGESQYF.

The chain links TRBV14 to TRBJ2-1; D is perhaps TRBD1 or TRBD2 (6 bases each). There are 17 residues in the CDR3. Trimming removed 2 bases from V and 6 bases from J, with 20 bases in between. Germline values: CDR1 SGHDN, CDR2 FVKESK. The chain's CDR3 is CASSQPGGHWGPNEQFF. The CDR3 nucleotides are TGTGCCAGCAGCCAACCTGGGGGGCATTGGGGCCCCAATGAGCAGTTCTTC. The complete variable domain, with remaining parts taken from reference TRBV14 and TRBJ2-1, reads EAGVTQFPSHSVIEKGQTVTLRCDPISGHDNLYWYRRVMGKEIKFLLHFVKESKQDESGMPNNRFLAERTGGTYSTLKVQPAELEDSGVYFCASSQPGGHWGPNEQFFGPGTRLTVL.

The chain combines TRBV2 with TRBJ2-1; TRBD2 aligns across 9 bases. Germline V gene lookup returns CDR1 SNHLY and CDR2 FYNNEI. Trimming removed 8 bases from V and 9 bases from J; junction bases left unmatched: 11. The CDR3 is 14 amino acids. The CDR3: CASLGRGRAGEQFF. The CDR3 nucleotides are TGTGCCAGCCTAGGTCGCGGGAGGGCCGGTGAGCAGTTCTTC.

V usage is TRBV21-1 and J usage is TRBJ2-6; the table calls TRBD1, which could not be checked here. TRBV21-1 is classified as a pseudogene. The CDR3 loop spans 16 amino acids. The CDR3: CASSKVGRAGANVLTF. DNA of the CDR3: TGTGCCAGCAGCAAAGTGGGGCGGGCTGGGGCCAACGTCCTGACTTTC.

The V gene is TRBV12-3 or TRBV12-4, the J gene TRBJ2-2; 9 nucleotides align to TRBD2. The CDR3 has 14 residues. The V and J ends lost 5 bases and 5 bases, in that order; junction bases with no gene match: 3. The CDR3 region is CASSLSGRTGELFF. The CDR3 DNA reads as TGTGCCAGCAGTCTTAGCGGGAGAACCGGGGAGCTGTTTTTT.

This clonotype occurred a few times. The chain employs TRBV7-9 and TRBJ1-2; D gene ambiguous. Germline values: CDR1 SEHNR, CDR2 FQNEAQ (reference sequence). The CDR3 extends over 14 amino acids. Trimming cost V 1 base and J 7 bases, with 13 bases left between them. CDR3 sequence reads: CASSLDGPGAGYTF. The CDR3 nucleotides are TGTGCCAGCAGCTTAGATGGGCCTGGTGCTGGCTACACCTTC.

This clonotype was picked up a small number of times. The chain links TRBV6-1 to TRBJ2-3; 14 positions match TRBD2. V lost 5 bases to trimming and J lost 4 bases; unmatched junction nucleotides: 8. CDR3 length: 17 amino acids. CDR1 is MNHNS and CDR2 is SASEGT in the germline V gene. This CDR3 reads CASSTSGTSGSSDTQYF. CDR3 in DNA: TGTGCCAGCAGTACCTCCGGGACTAGCGGGAGCTCAGATACGCAGTATTTT.